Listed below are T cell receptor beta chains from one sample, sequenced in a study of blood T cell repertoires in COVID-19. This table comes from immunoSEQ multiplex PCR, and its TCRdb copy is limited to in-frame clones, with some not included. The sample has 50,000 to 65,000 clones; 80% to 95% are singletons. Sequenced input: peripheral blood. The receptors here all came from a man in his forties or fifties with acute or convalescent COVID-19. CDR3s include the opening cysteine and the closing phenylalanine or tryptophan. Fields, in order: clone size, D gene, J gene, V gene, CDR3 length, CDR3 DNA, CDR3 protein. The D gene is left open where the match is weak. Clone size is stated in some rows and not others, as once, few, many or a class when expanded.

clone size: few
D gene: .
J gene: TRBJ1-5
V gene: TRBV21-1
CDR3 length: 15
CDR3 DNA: TGTGCCAGCTCGGGAAGATTGGATCGAGTACAGCCCCAGCATTTT
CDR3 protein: CASSGRLDRVQPQHF

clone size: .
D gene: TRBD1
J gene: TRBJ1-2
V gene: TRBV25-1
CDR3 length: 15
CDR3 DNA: TGTGCCAGCAGCGTCACAGGGGTCCCTAACTATGGCTACACCTTC
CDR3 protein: CASSVTGVPNYGYTF

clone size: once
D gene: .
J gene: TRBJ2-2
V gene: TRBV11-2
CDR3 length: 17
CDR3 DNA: TGTGCCAGCAGCTTAGCTTGGTTAGCGCAAAAGCCCGGGGAGCTGTTTTTT
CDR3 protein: CASSLAWLAQKPGELFF

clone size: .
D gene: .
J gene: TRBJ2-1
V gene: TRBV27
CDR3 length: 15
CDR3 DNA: TGTGCCAGCAGTTTAAGGCAGGGGCAAACGAATGAGCAGTTCTTC
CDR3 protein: CASSLRQGQTNEQFF

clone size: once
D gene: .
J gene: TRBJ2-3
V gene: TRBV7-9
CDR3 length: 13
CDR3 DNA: TGTGCCAGCAGCTTAGGTCTGACAGATACGCAGTATTTT
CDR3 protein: CASSLGLTDTQYF

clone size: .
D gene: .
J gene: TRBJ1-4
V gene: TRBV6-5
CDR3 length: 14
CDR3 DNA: TGTGCCAGCAGCCTCGACAGGACTAATGAAAAACTGTTTTTT
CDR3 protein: CASSLDRTNEKLFF

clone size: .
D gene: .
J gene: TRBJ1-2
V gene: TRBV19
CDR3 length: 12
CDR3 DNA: TGTGCCAGTAGTATACGGCAGGGGCGATCCACCTTC
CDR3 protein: CASSIRQGRSTF

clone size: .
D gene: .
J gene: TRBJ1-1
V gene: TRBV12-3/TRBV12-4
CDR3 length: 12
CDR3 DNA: TGTGCCAGCAGTCGGTCGAACACTGAAGCTTTCTTT
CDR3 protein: CASSRSNTEAFF

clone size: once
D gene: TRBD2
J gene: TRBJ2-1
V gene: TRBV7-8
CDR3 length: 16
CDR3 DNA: TGTGCCAGCAGCTACAGAACTAGCGGGGGGGACAATGAGCAGTTCTTC
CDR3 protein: CASSYRTSGGDNEQFF

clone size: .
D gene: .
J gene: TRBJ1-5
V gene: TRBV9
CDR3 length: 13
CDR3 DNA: TGTGCCAGCAGCGCGGGGGAGGGTCAGCCCCAGCATTTT
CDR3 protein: CASSAGEGQPQHF

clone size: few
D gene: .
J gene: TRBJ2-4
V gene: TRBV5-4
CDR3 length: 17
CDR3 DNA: TGTGCCAGCAGCTTGGTGACAGGGACTCGGGCCAAAAACATTCAGTACTTC
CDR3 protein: CASSLVTGTRAKNIQYF

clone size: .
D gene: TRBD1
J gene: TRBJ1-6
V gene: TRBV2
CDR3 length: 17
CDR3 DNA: TGTGCCAGCAGTGTAAGACAGGGTAGCTCCTATAATTCACCCCTCCACTTT
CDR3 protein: CASSVRQGSSYNSPLHF

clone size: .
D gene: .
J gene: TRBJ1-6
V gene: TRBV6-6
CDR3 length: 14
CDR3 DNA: TGTGCCAGCAGTTACTCGGAACTAAATTCACCCCTCCACTTT
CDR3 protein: CASSYSELNSPLHF

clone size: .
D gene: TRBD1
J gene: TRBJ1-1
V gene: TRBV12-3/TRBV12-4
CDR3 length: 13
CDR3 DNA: TGTGCCAGTAGGATCGACAGGGGCACTGAAGCTTTCTTT
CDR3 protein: CASRIDRGTEAFF

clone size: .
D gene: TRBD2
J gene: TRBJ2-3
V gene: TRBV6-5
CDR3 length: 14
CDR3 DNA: TGTGCCAGCAGGCGAGGACTAGCATCAGATACGCAGTATTTT
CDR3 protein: CASRRGLASDTQYF

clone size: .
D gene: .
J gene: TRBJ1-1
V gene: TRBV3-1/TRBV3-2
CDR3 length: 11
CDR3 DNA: TGTGCCAGTCGCGGGGGCACTGAAGCTTTCTTT
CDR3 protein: CASRGGTEAFF

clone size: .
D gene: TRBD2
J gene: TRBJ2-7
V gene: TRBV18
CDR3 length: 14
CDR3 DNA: TGTGCCAGTGGCCGGACTAGCGGGGTATACGAGCAGTACTTC
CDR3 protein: CASGRTSGVYEQYF

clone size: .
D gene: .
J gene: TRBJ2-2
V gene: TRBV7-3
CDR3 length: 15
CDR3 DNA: TGTGCCAGCAGTCGCGTCCAGGGTTTTAAGGGGGAGCTGTTTTTT
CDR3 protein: CASSRVQGFKGELFF

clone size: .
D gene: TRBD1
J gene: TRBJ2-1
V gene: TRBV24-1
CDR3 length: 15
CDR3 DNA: TGTGCCACCAGTGATTGGGGACAGGGCTACAATGAGCAGTTCTTC
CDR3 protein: CATSDWGQGYNEQFF

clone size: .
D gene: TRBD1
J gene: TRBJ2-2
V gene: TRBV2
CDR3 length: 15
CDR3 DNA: TGTGCCAGCAGTGCAGGACAGGGGAACACCGGGGAGCTGTTTTTT
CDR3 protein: CASSAGQGNTGELFF

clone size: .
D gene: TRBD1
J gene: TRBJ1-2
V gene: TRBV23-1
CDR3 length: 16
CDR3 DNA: TGCGCCAGCAGTCAAAACAGGGGGCTAAGGATCTATGGCTACACCTTC
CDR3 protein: CASSQNRGLRIYGYTF

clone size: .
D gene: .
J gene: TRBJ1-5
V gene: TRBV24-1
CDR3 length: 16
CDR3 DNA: TGTGCCACCAGTGAAGGAGGGAGCGATAGCAATCAGCCCCAGCATTTT
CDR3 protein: CATSEGGSDSNQPQHF

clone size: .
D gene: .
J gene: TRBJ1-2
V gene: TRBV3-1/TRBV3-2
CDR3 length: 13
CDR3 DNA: TGTGCCAGCAGCCCGGAGGCCCTCTATGGCTACACCTTC
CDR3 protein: CASSPEALYGYTF

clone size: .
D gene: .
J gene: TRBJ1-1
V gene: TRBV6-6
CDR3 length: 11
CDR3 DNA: TGTGCCAGCAGTTACCCAGGAAAGGCTTTCTTT
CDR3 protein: CASSYPGKAFF

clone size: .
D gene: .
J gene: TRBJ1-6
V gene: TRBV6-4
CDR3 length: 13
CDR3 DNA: TGTGCCAGCAGTAAACAGGCTAATTCACCCCTCCACTTT
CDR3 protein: CASSKQANSPLHF

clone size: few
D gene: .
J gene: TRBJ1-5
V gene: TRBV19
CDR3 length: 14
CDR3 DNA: TGTGCCAGTAAGGGAGACCCGTTTAATCAGCCCCAGCATTTT
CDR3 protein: CASKGDPFNQPQHF

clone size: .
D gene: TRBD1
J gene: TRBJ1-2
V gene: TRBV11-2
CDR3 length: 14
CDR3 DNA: TGTGCCAGCAGCTGGGACAGGGTTGACTATGGCTACACCTTC
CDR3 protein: CASSWDRVDYGYTF

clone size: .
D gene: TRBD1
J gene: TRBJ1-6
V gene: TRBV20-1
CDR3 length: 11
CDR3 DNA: TGCAGTGCTAGAGAAAGGACAGGCTCGCGCTTT
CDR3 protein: CSARERTGSRF

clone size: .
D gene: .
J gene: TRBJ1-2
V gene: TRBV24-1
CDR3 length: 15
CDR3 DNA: TGTGCCACCAGTGAGGGCGTGGGCAGTGGCTATGGCTACACCTTC
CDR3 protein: CATSEGVGSGYGYTF

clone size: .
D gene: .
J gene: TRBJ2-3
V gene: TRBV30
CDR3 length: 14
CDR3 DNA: TGTGCCTGCCCCGGGACACGACGGGGAGATACGCAGTATTTT
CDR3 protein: CACPGTRRGDTQYF

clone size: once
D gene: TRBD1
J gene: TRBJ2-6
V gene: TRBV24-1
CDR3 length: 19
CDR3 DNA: TGTGCCACCAGTGATTGGACGGGACAGGGCTCCTCTGGGGCCAACGTCCTGACTTTC
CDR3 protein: CATSDWTGQGSSGANVLTF

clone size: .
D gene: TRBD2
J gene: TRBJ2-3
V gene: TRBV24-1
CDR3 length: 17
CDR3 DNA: TGTGCCACCAGTGATTTTGCGGGGGAAAGGGGCACAGATACGCAGTATTTT
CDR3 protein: CATSDFAGERGTDTQYF

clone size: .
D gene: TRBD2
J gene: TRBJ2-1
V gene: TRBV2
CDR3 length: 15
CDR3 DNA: TGTGCCAGCGTTCCGGAAGCGGGGGCCCTAGGCCAGCAGTTCTTC
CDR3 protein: CASVPEAGALGQQFF

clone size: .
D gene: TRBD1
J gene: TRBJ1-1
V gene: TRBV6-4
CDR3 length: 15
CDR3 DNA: TGTGCCAGCAGTGAAGCCCCAGGGGGGAGAACTGAAGCTTTCTTT
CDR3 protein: CASSEAPGGRTEAFF

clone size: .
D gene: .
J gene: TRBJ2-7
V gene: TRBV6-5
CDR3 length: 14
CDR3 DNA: TGTGCCAGCACGCGCGGGGCAGGGTCCAACGAGCAGTACTTC
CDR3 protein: CASTRGAGSNEQYF

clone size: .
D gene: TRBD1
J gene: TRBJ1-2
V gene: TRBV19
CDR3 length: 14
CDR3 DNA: TGTGCCAGTAGTATTCGGGGGACAGGCTATGGCTACACCTTC
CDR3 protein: CASSIRGTGYGYTF

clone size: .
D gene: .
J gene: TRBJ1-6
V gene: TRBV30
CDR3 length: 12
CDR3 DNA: TGTGCCTGGAGTGGGTACAGTTCACCCCTCCACTTT
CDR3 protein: CAWSGYSSPLHF

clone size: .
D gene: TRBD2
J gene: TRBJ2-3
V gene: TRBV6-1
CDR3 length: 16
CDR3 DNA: TGTGCCAGCAGTGATTCTTGGACTAGCGGAACAGATACGCAGTATTTT
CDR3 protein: CASSDSWTSGTDTQYF

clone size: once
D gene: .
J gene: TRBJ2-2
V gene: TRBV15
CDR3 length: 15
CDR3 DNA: TGTGCCACCAGCAGAGATCGTCCGGACACCGGGGAGCTGTTTTTT
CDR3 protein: CATSRDRPDTGELFF

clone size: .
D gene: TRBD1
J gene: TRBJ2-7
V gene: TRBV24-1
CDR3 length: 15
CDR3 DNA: TGTGCCACCAGTGATGTCGGACAGGGGGCCGGCGAGCAGTACTTC
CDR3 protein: CATSDVGQGAGEQYF

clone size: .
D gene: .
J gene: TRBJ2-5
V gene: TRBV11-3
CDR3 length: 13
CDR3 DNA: TGTGCCAGCAGCTTGGGTCCGGAGGAGACCCAGTACTTC
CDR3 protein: CASSLGPEETQYF

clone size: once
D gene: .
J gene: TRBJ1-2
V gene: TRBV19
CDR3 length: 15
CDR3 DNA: TGTGCCAGCTCCCGACAGGAGGTGGTTTGGTATGGCTACACCTTC
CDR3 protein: CASSRQEVVWYGYTF

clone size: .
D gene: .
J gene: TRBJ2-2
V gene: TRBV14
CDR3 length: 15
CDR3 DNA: TGTGCCAGCAGCCAAGGGCGGGGAATCACCGGGGAGCTGTTTTTT
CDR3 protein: CASSQGRGITGELFF

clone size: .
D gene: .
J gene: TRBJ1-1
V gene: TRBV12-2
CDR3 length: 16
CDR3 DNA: TGTGCAAGTCGCTTAGGGGGAGTACACCGGAACACTGAAGCTTTCTTT
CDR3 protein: CASRLGGVHRNTEAFF

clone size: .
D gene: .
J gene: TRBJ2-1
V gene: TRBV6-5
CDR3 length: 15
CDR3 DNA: TGTGCCAGCAGTTACAGGGGGGGCATATACAATGAGCAGTTCTTC
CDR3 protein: CASSYRGGIYNEQFF

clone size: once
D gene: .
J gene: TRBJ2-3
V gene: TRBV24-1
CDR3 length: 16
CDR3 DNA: TGTGCCACCAGTGATTTGGGCAGATCCAACACAGATACGCAGTATTTT
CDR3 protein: CATSDLGRSNTDTQYF

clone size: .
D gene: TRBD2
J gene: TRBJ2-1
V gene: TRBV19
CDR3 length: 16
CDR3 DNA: TGTGCCAGTATGGGGGCAAGCGGGGGGATTGGAAATGAGCAGTTCTTC
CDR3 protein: CASMGASGGIGNEQFF

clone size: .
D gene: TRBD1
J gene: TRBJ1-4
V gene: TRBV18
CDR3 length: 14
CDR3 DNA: TGTGCCAGCTCACGCATGGACAGGGCTGAAAAACTGTTTTTT
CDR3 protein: CASSRMDRAEKLFF

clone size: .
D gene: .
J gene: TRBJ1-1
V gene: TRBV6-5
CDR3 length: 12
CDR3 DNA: TGTGCCAGCAGGGACGGGAGCACTGAAGCTTTCTTT
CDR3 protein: CASRDGSTEAFF

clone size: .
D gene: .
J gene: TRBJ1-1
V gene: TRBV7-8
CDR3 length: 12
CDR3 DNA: TGTGCCAGCAGCTATGTGGACAGAAAAGCTTTCTTT
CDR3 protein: CASSYVDRKAFF

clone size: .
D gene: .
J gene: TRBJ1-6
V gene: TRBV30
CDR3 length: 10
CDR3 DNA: TGTGCCTCCGGTCCGGTACCCCTCCACTTT
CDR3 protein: CASGPVPLHF

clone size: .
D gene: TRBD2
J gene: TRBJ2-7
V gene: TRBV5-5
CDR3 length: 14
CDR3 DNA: TGTGCCAGCAGCTTGCGGGGGGGTTATGGCGAGCAGTACTTC
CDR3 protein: CASSLRGGYGEQYF

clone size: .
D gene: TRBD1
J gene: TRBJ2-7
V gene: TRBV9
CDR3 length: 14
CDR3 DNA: TGTGCCAGCAGCGTAGGACAGGGAATCTACGAGCAGTACTTC
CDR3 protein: CASSVGQGIYEQYF